The next 10 T cell receptor beta chains were all read from a single sample in a study of T cells in Graves' hyperthyroidism and ophthalmopathy. TCR beta CDR3 region amplification was performed from RNA transcripts. The study used the HTBI primer set for a first-round RT-PCR of the TCR CDR3. TCRdb redid the calling of the multiplex PCR reads with MiXCR, one entry per CDR3 protein. The sample carries fewer than 700,000 distinct CDR3 sequences, 15% to 20% recorded once. The sample comprised blood. The receptor set was obtained from a woman aged 30 to 39 with Graves' hyperthyroidism.

This clonotype has ten or more counts. The chain employs TRBV12-3 or TRBV12-4 and TRBJ2-7; D tentatively fits TRBD1 or TRBD2 (6 bases each). V was trimmed by 2 bases and J by 0 bases, leaving 11 bases between them. The CDR3 length is 15 residues. The CDR3 nucleotides read TGTGCCAGCAGTTTACTTGGGGGGCTCTCCTACGAGCAGTACTTC. Translation gives CASSLLGGLSYEQYF.

Note on this clonotype: This could be a read error, since a much larger clone is one nucleotide away. The chain recombines TRBV27 with TRBJ1-6; D not resolved. The V and J ends lost 3 bases and 3 bases respectively, with 0 bases between them. The germline V gene has CDR1 MNHEY and CDR2 SMNVEV (reference sequence). CDR3 length equals 12 residues. The DNA for the CDR3 is TGTGCCAGCAGTTTCTATAATTCACCCCTCCACTTT. This codes for CASSFYNSPLHF.

This clonotype came up a few times. The CDR3 nucleotides read TGTGCCTGGAGTGTACTGGGGGGTTGGGAGACCCAGTACTTC. Translating gives CAWSVLGGWETQYF. V and J are TRBV30 and TRBJ2-5; possibly TRBD2 for D (6 bases). The CDR3 is made up of 14 amino acids. V was shortened by 0 bases and J by 5 bases, with 13 bases between the two germline ends. CDR1 is GTSNPN and CDR2 is SVGIG in the germline V gene (reference sequence).

The genes are TRBV11-2 and TRBJ2-1; 7 positions agree with TRBD1. V lost 2 bases, J lost 7 bases, and 17 bases stayed unmatched. CDR1 and CDR2 (germline): SGHAT, FQNNGV. This CDR3 comprises 18 residues. The CDR3 bases are TGTGCCAGCAGCTTAAGGCCTCTGGGGCAGGGGGTTATGAATGAGCAGTTCTTC. Translating it yields CASSLRPLGQGVMNEQFF. Filled out from reference TRBV11-2 and TRBJ2-1, the complete variable domain reads EAGVAQSPRYKIIEKRQSVAFWCNPISGHATLYWYQQILGQGPKLLIQFQNNGVVDDSQLPKDRFSAERLKGVDSTLKIQPAKLEDSAVYLCASSLRPLGQGVMNEQFFGPGTRLTVL.

Remarks on this clonotype: This may stem from a read error, because a much larger clone lies one nucleotide away. This chain connects TRBV7-9 to TRBJ2-5; 10 positions match TRBD2. This CDR3 is built from 14 residues. CDR1 SEHNR and CDR2 FQNEAQ come from the germline V gene (reference sequence). Trimming at V came to 3 bases and at J to 9 bases, leaving 7 bases not matched to a gene. CDR3 coding DNA: TGTGCCAGCAGCTTCCCTAGCGGGAGTGAGGCCCAGTACTTC. This gives the protein CASSFPSGSEAQYF.

This clonotype has just a few counts. The CDR3 DNA reads TGCAGTGCTATCACTACAGGGTATAGAAATCAGCCCCAGCATTTT. As protein: CSAITTGYRNQPQHF. The chain recombines TRBV20-1 with TRBJ1-5, with D possibly being TRBD1 (6 bases). The germline V gene has CDR1 DFQATT and CDR2 SNEGSKA (reference sequence). V dropped 4 bases and J dropped 4 bases, with 17 bases sitting between them. The CDR3 sequence is 15 residues long.

This clonotype was observed at least ten times. This chain links TRBV2 with TRBJ2-2, with unresolved D. V dropped 4 bases and J dropped 1 base, with 7 bases sitting between them. The CDR3 totals 14 residues. The germline gives CDR1 SNHLY, CDR2 FYNNEI. CDR3 in amino acids: CASSVYRNTGELFF. The CDR3 DNA follows: TGTGCCAGCAGTGTATACAGGAACACCGGGGAGCTGTTTTTT.

This clonotype came up a few times. The rearrangement uses TRBV19 and TRBJ1-5; D call uncertain. The CDR3 sequence is 15 residues long. Deletions cut 9 bases from V and 0 bases from J, with 15 bases between. Germline values: CDR1 LNHDA, CDR2 SQIVND (reference sequence). The CDR3 bases are TGTGCCAGCCTCTCCATGGGGAATAGCAATCAGCCCCAGCATTTT. It specifies CASLSMGNSNQPQHF.

This clonotype was seen repeatedly, ten times or more. The gene calls are TRBV5-1 and TRBJ2-1, with 11 nucleotides matching TRBD2. With 0 bases clipped from V and 10 bases from J, the junction kept 6 bases outside the gene matches. Germline V gives CDR1 SGHRS, CDR2 YFSETQ. The CDR3 has 15 amino acids. CDR3 region: CASSLVAGGPKEQFF. CDR3 coding DNA: TGCGCCAGCAGCTTGGTAGCGGGAGGGCCGAAGGAGCAGTTCTTC. The entire variable domain, with the rest obtained from reference TRBV5-1 and TRBJ2-1, is as follows: KAGVTQTPRYLIKTRGQQVTLSCSPISGHRSVSWYQQTPGQGLQFLFEYFSETQRNKGNFPGRFSGRQFSNSRSEMNVSTLELGDSALYLCASSLVAGGPKEQFFGPGTRLTVL.

This clonotype was observed a few times. V and J are TRBV5-6 and TRBJ1-2, with TRBD1 matching over 9 bases. J lost 3 bases, V lost 7 bases, and 13 bases had no gene match. From germline, CDR1 is SGHDT and CDR2 YYEEEE. This CDR3 region has 16 residues. The CDR3 loop is CASVPGTGTTDYGYTF. The DNA of the CDR3 is TGTGCCAGCGTCCCCGGGACAGGGACCACAGACTATGGCTACACCTTC.